Presented here are 9 T cell receptor beta chains from one specimen sequenced in a study of blood T cell repertoires in COVID-19. Assay: immunoSEQ multiplex PCR; the TCRdb copy retains only in-frame clones and omits some. The sample yields some 130,000 clones, roughly 90% seen once. Sequences were obtained from peripheral blood. These receptors were collected from a man in his 70s with active COVID-19.

The chain couples TRBV27 to TRBJ1-5; D is perhaps TRBD1 (5 bases). V was clipped by 5 bases and J by 3 bases, with 14 bases between them. This CDR3 spans 15 amino acids. The germline V gene has CDR1 MNHEY and CDR2 SMNVEV (reference sequence). As DNA, the CDR3 is TGTGCCAGCAGTCCTCGACAGAGCCCCAATCAGCCCCAGCATTTT. Its translation is CASSPRQSPNQPQHF.

A single count supports this clone. The rearrangement links TRBV20-1 to TRBJ2-5; 14 positions agree with TRBD2. The trim removed 6 bases at V and 4 bases at J, leaving 7 bases unmatched. Germline V gene data show CDR1 as DFQATT and CDR2 as SNEGSKA (reference sequence). The CDR3 is made up of 15 amino acids. CDR3 protein: CSASGTSGSGETQYF. The CDR3, as DNA: TGCAGTGCCAGTGGGACTAGCGGGAGCGGAGAGACCCAGTACTTC.

Comment on this clone: Distinct nucleotide sequences in the sample also encode this CDR3. The chain employs TRBV9 and TRBJ2-7; TRBD2 might be the D (6 bases). The CDR3 runs 14 residues. V lost 4 bases, J lost 7 bases, and 18 bases lay in between. The germline V gene encodes CDR1 SGDLS and CDR2 YYNGEE. The CDR3 region is CASSQTSGGGEQYF. CDR3 nucleotides: TGTGCCAGCAGCCAGACTAGTGGAGGTGGGGAGCAGTACTTC. Full variable domain (outside the CDR3, taken from reference TRBV9 and TRBJ2-7): DSGVTQTPKHLITATGQRVTLRCSPRSGDLSVYWYQQSLDQGLQFLIQYYNGEERAKGNILERFSAQQFPDLHSELNLSSLELGDSALYFCASSQTSGGGEQYFGPGTRLTVT.

The chain recombines TRBV7-9 with TRBJ2-1; a weak D match, TRBD2 (6 bases). Germline V gives CDR1 SEHNR, CDR2 FQNEAQ (reference sequence). The CDR3 totals 17 residues. V lost 5 bases and J lost 0, with 17 bases in between. The CDR3 bases are TGTGCCAGCAGCACGGCAGGTGGGGGGAGCTCCTACAATGAGCAGTTCTTC. Translating it yields CASSTAGGGSSYNEQFF.

This chain uses TRBV7-9 with TRBJ1-1, with a weak D call TRBD1 (5 bases). Germline loops: CDR1 SEHNR, CDR2 FQNEAQ (reference sequence). The length of the CDR3 is 16 residues. The V end was cut by 1 base, the J end by 5 bases, with 17 bases between. CDR3 loop: CASSLEGVRRGTEAFF. CDR3 nucleotide sequence: TGTGCCAGCAGCTTAGAGGGAGTCAGGAGGGGAACTGAAGCTTTCTTT. Full variable domain (rest looked up from reference TRBV7-9 and TRBJ1-1): DTGVSQNPRHKITKRGQNVTFRCDPISEHNRLYWYRQTLGQGPEFLTYFQNEAQLEKSRLLSDRFSAERPKGSFSTLEIQRTEQGDSAMYLCASSLEGVRRGTEAFFGQGTRLTVV.

The CDR3 DNA sequence: TGTGCCAGCAGCTCCCCAGGTGCGGGAGTAGTTTATGAGCAGTTCTTC. Its translation is CASSSPGAGVVYEQFF. The rearrangement joins TRBV7-9 to TRBJ2-1; TRBD2 agrees at 7 bases. Germline V gene sequence: CDR1 SEHNR, CDR2 FQNEAQ (reference sequence). The CDR3 sequence is 16 residues long. Trimming at V came to 4 bases and at J to 8 bases, leaving 14 bases not matched to a gene.

As concerns this clone: The same CDR3 arises from other DNA sequences in this sample as well. This chain uses TRBV11-3 with TRBJ2-3; 7 bases match TRBD1. Germline loops: CDR1 SGHNT, CDR2 YENEEA. This CDR3 is built from 14 residues. V lost 5 bases to trimming and J lost 3 bases; unmatched junction nucleotides: 5. CDR3 amino acids: CASSLTGSTDTQYF. The CDR3 DNA reads as TGTGCCAGCAGCCTGACAGGGAGTACAGATACGCAGTATTTT.

This chain joins TRBV9 and TRBJ2-1, with TRBD2 identical over 12 bases. With V trimmed by 4 bases and J by 9 bases, 8 bases remained unmatched. Germline V gene sequence: CDR1 SGDLS, CDR2 YYNGEE. This CDR3 has 15 amino acids. The chain's CDR3 is CASSLRTSGIGEQFF. As DNA, the CDR3 is TGTGCCAGCAGCCTCCGGACTAGCGGGATAGGTGAGCAGTTCTTC.

Here the CDR3 reads CASSPFPGLAGLSYEQYF. In DNA form, the CDR3 reads TGTGCCAGCAGCCCCTTCCCGGGACTAGCGGGATTATCCTACGAGCAGTACTTC. The rearrangement uses TRBV11-2 and TRBJ2-7; 13 bases match TRBD2. This CDR3 is 18 amino acids long. V trimming: 5 bases; J trimming: 1 base; junction bases outside the gene matches: 11. Germline lookup yields CDR1 SGHAT and CDR2 FQNNGV.